Listed here are 6 T cell receptor beta chains from one sample, sequenced in a study of blood T cell repertoires in COVID-19. TCRdb's table, derived via immunoSEQ multiplex PCR, lists solely in-frame clones and lacks some. The sample consists of about 80,000 clones, around 80% of them appearing once. The sample consisted of peripheral blood. Receptors were obtained from a man aged 55 to 69 with acute or convalescent COVID-19.

This chain uses TRBV28 with TRBJ2-2, with 9 bases that match TRBD1. The CDR3 loop spans 14 amino acids. Looked up from germline, CDR1 is MDHEN and CDR2 is SYDVKM. Trimming removed 6 bases from V and 6 bases from J; junction bases left unmatched: 5. CDR3 amino acids: CASSTRTGAGELFF. CDR3 DNA sequence: TGTGCCAGCAGCACGAGGACAGGGGCCGGGGAGCTGTTTTTT.

The V gene is TRBV19, the J gene TRBJ1-2; D may be TRBD1 (6 bases). CDR1 and CDR2 from the germline V gene are LNHDA and SQIVND (reference sequence). CDR3 length: 13 residues. The V end was cut by 7 bases, the J end by 2 bases, with 11 bases between. The CDR3 bases are TGTGCCAGTAATAGGGACACCAACTATGGCTACACCTTC. Amino acid sequence: CASNRDTNYGYTF.

V gene TRBV7-2 combines with J gene TRBJ1-3, with unresolved D. CDR3 length equals 16 residues. The V gene lost 5 bases and the J gene lost 0 bases, with 14 bases spanning the gap. The germline CDR1 and CDR2 sequences are SGHTA and FQGNSA. CDR3 sequence: CASSPYGVDSGNTIYF. CDR3 DNA: TGTGCCAGCAGCCCGTACGGTGTAGACTCTGGAAACACCATATATTTT.

The J gene is TRBJ2-3, the V gene TRBV24-1, with TRBD1 matching 8 bases. Germline values: CDR1 KGHDR, CDR2 SFDVKD. The CDR3 runs 14 residues. V shed 6 bases and J 4 bases; nucleotides not matched to a gene: 5. CDR3 in amino acids: CATSPRTGSDTQYF. The DNA for the CDR3 is TGTGCCACCAGTCCCCGGACAGGGTCAGATACGCAGTATTTT.

The chain recombines TRBV7-9 with TRBJ1-1; no clear D. V lost 5 bases to trimming and J lost 3 bases, with 16 bases between them. This CDR3 has 15 residues. Germline lookup yields CDR1 SEHNR and CDR2 FQNEAQ (reference sequence). This CDR3 is CASSRGGRVDTEAFF. CDR3 bases: TGTGCCAGCAGCCGGGGAGGCAGAGTGGACACTGAAGCTTTCTTT. Using reference TRBV7-9 and TRBJ1-1 for the parts outside the CDR3, the full variable domain is DTGVSQNPRHKITKRGQNVTFRCDPISEHNRLYWYRQTLGQGPEFLTYFQNEAQLEKSRLLSDRFSAERPKGSFSTLEIQRTEQGDSAMYLCASSRGGRVDTEAFFGQGTRLTVV.

The rearrangement uses TRBV6-5 and TRBJ1-1; D ambiguous. The CDR3 runs 11 residues. V shed 5 bases and J shed 7 bases, with 8 bases lying between them. CDR1 and CDR2 from the germline V gene are MNHEY and SVGAGI. DNA for the CDR3: TGTGCCAGCAGTAACCGGTTTGAAGCTTTCTTT. Its translation is CASSNRFEAFF.